The source of this T cell receptor (beta chain) is a study of T cells in Graves' hyperthyroidism and ophthalmopathy. Comment on this clonotype: A junction boundary mismatches the germline segment, possibly from a read error.

Authors of the study amplified TCR beta CDR3 regions from RNA transcripts. A first-round RT-PCR of the TCR CDR3 used the HTBI primer set. TCRdb ran MiXCR on the multiplex PCR reads and lists one entry per CDR3 protein. The repertoire holds around 500,000 distinct CDR3 sequences, with 20% to 25% as singletons. Germline V gene sequence: CDR1 SGHTA, CDR2 FQGNSA. This CDR3 is 15 amino acids long. Together with thyroid ultrasound, orbital computed tomography, serum thyroxine and TRAb, clinical symptoms were used for diagnoses. This TCR came from a woman between 70 and 85 years old with Graves' ophthalmopathy. The chain links TRBV7-2 to TRBJ1-1; D is unclear. The sequencing sample was made of blood. CDR3 protein: CASSQAPGLGAEAFF. Written as DNA, the CDR3 is TGCGCCAGCAGCCAAGCCCCGGGTCTGGGAGCTGAAGCTTTCTTT.